A selection of T cell receptor beta chains follows, all from one sample in a study of T cells in Graves' hyperthyroidism and ophthalmopathy. Via MiXCR, TCRdb re-called the multiplex PCR reads, giving one row per CDR3 protein. The sample holds about 580,000 distinct CDR3 sequences, just over 45% seen once. The sample consisted of peripheral blood or thyroid tissue (not recorded which). These receptors all stem from a young woman with Graves' hyperthyroidism. Both conserved end residues are part of each CDR3. The D gene is left open where the match is weak. Rows may omit the clone size; those that give it use once, few, many or a size class.

j_gene: TRBJ2-5; d_gene: .; abundance: .; v_gene: TRBV14; CDR3aa: CASSPDGGRETQYF; CDR3nt: TGTGCCAGCAGCCCGGACGGGGGCAGGGAGACCCAGTACTTC
j_gene: TRBJ1-5; d_gene: TRBD1; abundance: many; v_gene: TRBV24-1; CDR3aa: CATSEGQLNQPQHF; CDR3nt: TGTGCCACCAGTGAGGGACAGCTCAATCAGCCCCAGCATTTT
j_gene: TRBJ1-5; d_gene: TRBD1; abundance: .; v_gene: TRBV6-6; CDR3aa: CASSPPPDRGRVNQPQHF; CDR3nt: TGTGCCAGCAGCCCTCCTCCGGACAGGGGGCGGGTCAATCAGCCCCAGCATTTT
j_gene: TRBJ2-1; d_gene: .; abundance: few; v_gene: TRBV10-3; CDR3aa: CAISDPGAYNEQFF; CDR3nt: TGTGCCATCAGTGACCCCGGGGCCTACAATGAGCAGTTCTTC
j_gene: TRBJ1-1; d_gene: .; abundance: many; v_gene: TRBV6-1; CDR3aa: CASSEGYTEAFF; CDR3nt: TGTGCCAGCAGTGAGGGGTACACTGAAGCTTTCTTT
j_gene: TRBJ1-1; d_gene: TRBD1; abundance: many; v_gene: TRBV24-1; CDR3aa: CATSDHRGEGDTEAFF; CDR3nt: TGTGCCACCAGTGATCACAGGGGCGAAGGGGACACTGAAGCTTTCTTT
j_gene: TRBJ2-7; d_gene: TRBD2; abundance: once; v_gene: TRBV7-8; CDR3aa: CASSLATSHEQYF; CDR3nt: TGTGCCAGCAGCTTAGCGACTAGCCACGAGCAGTACTTC
j_gene: TRBJ1-1; d_gene: .; abundance: many; v_gene: TRBV4-2; CDR3aa: CASSESDKGLNTEAFF; CDR3nt: TGTGCCAGCAGCGAAAGTGATAAGGGATTGAACACTGAAGCTTTCTTT
j_gene: TRBJ1-2; d_gene: .; abundance: .; v_gene: TRBV10-3; CDR3aa: CAISGKPGTPGYTF; CDR3nt: TGTGCCATCAGCGGAAAACCCGGGACCCCAGGCTACACCTTC
j_gene: TRBJ1-5; d_gene: TRBD1; abundance: few; v_gene: TRBV29-1; CDR3aa: CSADRVQPQHF; CDR3nt: TGCAGCGCAGACAGGGTTCAGCCCCAGCATTTT
j_gene: TRBJ1-5; d_gene: .; abundance: .; v_gene: TRBV6-5; CDR3aa: CASSPLGGMPQHF; CDR3nt: TGTGCCAGCAGTCCACTGGGAGGTATGCCCCAGCATTTT
j_gene: TRBJ2-7; d_gene: TRBD1; abundance: .; v_gene: TRBV10-3; CDR3aa: CATRDREYEQYF; CDR3nt: TGTGCTACACGGGACAGAGAGTACGAGCAGTACTTC
j_gene: TRBJ2-2; d_gene: TRBD2; abundance: few; v_gene: TRBV7-8; CDR3aa: CASSLETGGGTGELFF; CDR3nt: TGTGCCAGCAGCCTAGAGACGGGAGGGGGCACCGGGGAGCTGTTTTTT
j_gene: TRBJ2-7; d_gene: .; abundance: few; v_gene: TRBV2; CDR3aa: CASSEWASYEQYF; CDR3nt: TGTGCCAGCAGTGAATGGGCTAGCTACGAGCAGTACTTC
j_gene: TRBJ1-5; d_gene: .; abundance: .; v_gene: TRBV6-1; CDR3aa: CASLERDQPQHF; CDR3nt: TGTGCCAGCCTCGAGCGGGATCAGCCCCAGCATTTT
j_gene: TRBJ1-4; d_gene: TRBD1; abundance: .; v_gene: TRBV7-9; CDR3aa: CASSQAVRQGARKKLFF; CDR3nt: TGTGCCAGCAGCCAAGCCGTAAGACAGGGGGCAAGGAAAAAACTGTTTTTT
j_gene: TRBJ2-2; d_gene: TRBD1; abundance: .; v_gene: TRBV19; CDR3aa: CASSRTMDRVRTGELFF; CDR3nt: TGTGCCAGTAGTCGTACTATGGACAGGGTTCGCACCGGGGAGCTGTTTTTT
j_gene: TRBJ2-2; d_gene: .; abundance: .; v_gene: TRBV20-1; CDR3aa: CSAPRDGHTGELFF; CDR3nt: TGCAGTGCTCCTCGGGACGGACACACCGGGGAGCTGTTTTTT
j_gene: TRBJ2-1; d_gene: TRBD2; abundance: .; v_gene: TRBV29-1; CDR3aa: CSVQTAGTSGRVSGDEQFF; CDR3nt: TGCAGCGTCCAAACCGCCGGGACTAGCGGGAGGGTATCTGGGGATGAGCAGTTCTTC